The text below deals with one T cell receptor beta chain. This record comes from a study of T cell changes during pregnancy in multiple sclerosis. The protocol was immunoSEQ multiplex PCR, while the TCRdb copy is restricted to in-frame clones and leaves out a portion. The sample has about 34,000 clones; about 87% are singletons. Trimming took 6 bases from V and 4 from J, leaving 12 bases between them. The germline CDR1 and CDR2 sequences are SQVTM and ANQGSEA. This CDR3 has 12 residues. This receptor was identified in a female donor with multiple sclerosis, enrolled in a pregnancy study. The J gene is TRBJ1-2, the V gene TRBV29-1; tentative D call: TRBD1 (5 bases). Sample: CD8+ T cells from peripheral blood mononuclear cells, taken in the third trimester of pregnancy. The CDR3 DNA reads TGCAGCGTCCCGACAGCAGTCTATGGCTACACCTTC. It is translated as CSVPTAVYGYTF.